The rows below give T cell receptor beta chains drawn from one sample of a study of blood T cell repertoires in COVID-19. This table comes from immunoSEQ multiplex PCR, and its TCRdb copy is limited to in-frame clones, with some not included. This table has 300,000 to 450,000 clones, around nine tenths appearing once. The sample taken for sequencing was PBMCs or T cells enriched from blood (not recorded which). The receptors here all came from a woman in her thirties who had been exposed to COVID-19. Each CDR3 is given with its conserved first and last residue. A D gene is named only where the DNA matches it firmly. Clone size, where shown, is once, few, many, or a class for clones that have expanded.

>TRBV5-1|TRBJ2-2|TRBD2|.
TGCGCCAGCAGTCCTCCGCTCGGGAGGCTCGGTTACACCGGGGAGCTGTTTTTT
CASSPPLGRLGYTGELFF
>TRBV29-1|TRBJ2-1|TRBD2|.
TGCAGACCGTATCCGGGGTGGGAGGGCCGAGGATACAATGAGCAGTTCTTC
CRPYPGWEGRGYNEQFF
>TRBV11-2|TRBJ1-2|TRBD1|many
TGTGCCAGCAGCTTGGGGACAGGGGCCCTGGAGGGCTACACCTTC
CASSLGTGALEGYTF
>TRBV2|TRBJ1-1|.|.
TGTGCCATCACCAAATTCCCGGACAGTCAGGGAACTGAAGCTTTCTTT
CAITKFPDSQGTEAFF
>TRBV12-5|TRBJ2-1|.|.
TGTGCTAGTGGTTTGAGGGAGGATGAGCAGTTCTTC
CASGLREDEQFF
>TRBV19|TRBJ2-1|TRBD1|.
TGTGCCAGTAGCGGACAGGGGAGCAATGAGCAGTTCTTC
CASSGQGSNEQFF
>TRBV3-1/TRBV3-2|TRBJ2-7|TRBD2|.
TGTGCCAGCAGCCCTTGGACTAGTTACGAGCAGTACTTC
CASSPWTSYEQYF
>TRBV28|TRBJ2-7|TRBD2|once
TGTGCCAGCAGGACAAACTACAGGAGACTAGCGGGATACGAGCAGTATTTC
CASRTNYRRLAGYEQYF
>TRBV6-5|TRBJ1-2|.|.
TGTGCCAGCAGTTCCTCGGTGGTCCAGGGAGGGGGCTACACCTTC
CASSSSVVQGGGYTF
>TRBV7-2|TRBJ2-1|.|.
TGTGCCAGCAGCCCCAGGGCCGTAGGTGAGCAGTTCTTC
CASSPRAVGEQFF
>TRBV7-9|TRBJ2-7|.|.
TGTGCCAGCAGCTTAGGGACGCAGGGTGAGAAGCAGTACTTC
CASSLGTQGEKQYF
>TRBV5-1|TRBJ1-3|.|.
TGCGCCAGCAGCTTGGTCCCGGACATTGCTGGAAACACCATATATTTT
CASSLVPDIAGNTIYF
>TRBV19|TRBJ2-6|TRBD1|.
TGTGCCAGTAGTGCCGGGACAGGGGCTGGGGCCAACGTCCTGACTTTC
CASSAGTGAGANVLTF
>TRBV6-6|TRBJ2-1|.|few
TGTGCCAGCAGTCCCCGACTCCATACCGCAGGGTGGTGGTTGGTAAGTTACAATGAGCAGTTCTTC
CASSPRLHTAGWWLVSYNEQFF
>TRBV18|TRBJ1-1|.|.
TGTGCCACCACTAACGGGGATAACACTGAAGCTTTCTTT
CATTNGDNTEAFF
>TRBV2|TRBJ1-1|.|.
TGTGCCAGCAGTGGGCAAATGAACACTGAAGCTTTCTTT
CASSGQMNTEAFF
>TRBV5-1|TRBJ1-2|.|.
TGCGCCAGCAGCTTGGCTAGCCAGGGGACAACGCGTAACTATGGCTACACCTTC
CASSLASQGTTRNYGYTF
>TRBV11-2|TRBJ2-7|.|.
TGTGCCAGCAGCTTAGTGGGCAGTTCCTCCTACGAGCAGTACTTC
CASSLVGSSSYEQYF